The TCR beta chain described here comes from a study of post-analysis software for immune sequencing data (dated by TCRdb to about 2015). At the level of the whole study: The recorded disease courses included relapsing-remitting, secondary progressive and progressive-relapsing multiple sclerosis, and some patients had no subtype annotation. A subset of samples was prepared in parallel using single-end sample barcoding, then pooled and co-amplified after Illumina adapter ligation. The multiple sclerosis patient repertoires were compared with some twelve previously published healthy control repertoires from donors aged roughly 6 to 27 years. The paper's findings and limits, for the study overall: Normalized Chao1 diversity was significantly lower in multiple sclerosis patients than controls, suggesting substantial peripheral T-cell clonal expansion. Direct clustering with F measure showed strong co-clustering of samples prepared in the same batch, prompting a batch-effect correction. The control group was slightly older than the multiple sclerosis patient group. Significantly higher frequencies in patients than in controls were found for roughly 5 TRBV segments, including TRBV5-6, TRBV5-1 and TRBV20-1.

This clonotype was counted between two and nine times. Which antigen it targets is not known. Base qualities are not provided; no much larger clone lies one nucleotide away. As encoded in the germline V gene, CDR1 is MGHRA while CDR2 is YSYEKL. Germline trimming: 0 bases from V, 10 bases from J; junction bases outside gene matches: 10. The cysteine opens and the phenylalanine closes a CDR3 of 16 amino acids. Only CDR3 DNA is held: 48 bases, read in frame from base 1. Receptors were amplified or captured by PCR. The instrument was an Illumina HiSeq 2500. To reduce PCR and sequencing biases, unique molecular identifiers were incorporated into the TCR beta cDNA libraries. About 500,000 cDNA molecules were obtained for every 1 to 10 million input T cells, so each molecule roughly corresponded to one T cell. The patient libraries were prepared and sequenced with the same protocol used for the earlier healthy control dataset. Within a given batch, samples were prepared together, multiplexed and sequenced on the same HiSeq lane. In the paper's pipeline: MIGEC was used to process the raw barcoded reads, and molecular identifier groups with only a single read were discarded before consensus assembly and CDR3 extraction. Clonotype tables were post-analysed with VDJtools, normalizing diversity by down-sampling all datasets to the smallest sample size. In repertoire overlap clustering, CDR3 amino acid sequences, but not nucleotide sequences, were matched to correct batch-related cross-sample contamination. TCRdb trimmed the raw reads at Q25, called clones with MiXCR and kept productive beta chains. Rows are unified per CDR3 protein, each entry keeping the most common DNA and genes. These V and J calls originate from TCRdb's pipeline instead of the authors' own analysis. This sample has 800,000 to 950,000 distinct CDR3 sequences in its table, and about 57% of those were observed once. The leading ten clones occupy approximately 4.4% of the sample.

TCR beta repertoires were profiled from peripheral blood of roughly 13 young patients with multiple sclerosis to demonstrate the VDJtools post-analysis software. The multiple sclerosis patients were children and adolescents ranging in age from roughly 6 to 16 years. This TCR came from a girl between 10 and 17 years old with multiple sclerosis. Sequencing was performed on blood. The V and J genes are TRBV4-1 and TRBJ2-1, with 9 junctional bases fitting TRBD2. The CDR3 region: CASSQDLISGSFEQFF. The nucleotide sequence is given as TGCGCCAGCAGCCAAGATCTCATTAGCGGGAGTTTCGAGCAGTTCTTC.